This TCR beta chain is drawn from a study of cytomegalovirus exposure and HLA in healthy donors (TCRdb year 2017). Regarding the research as a whole: An earlier analysis of some 600 of the donors reported 250 to 350 Gb of sequence data and 95 million to 120 million unique TCR beta sequences obtained from about 180 million T cells. Approximately 300 gigabases of sequencing data and roughly 81 million unique TCR sequences made up an early release that covered under 750 HLA-typed donors. Of the roughly 400 genotyped donors, about 84% fell in the genetic ancestry cluster associated with self-reported Caucasian donors. The study was designed to test whether signatures of past pathogen exposure could be identified by cataloging public T cell receptors. Using immunosequencing, the study profiled T cell repertoires from 550 to 750 subjects and related those repertoires to cytomegalovirus serostatus. A separate validation cohort of roughly 130 different subjects was used in addition to the roughly 720-subject first cohort. To predict cytomegalovirus infection status, the study combined high-throughput TCR immunosequencing, statistical association of individual TCRs with disease status, and machine learning. A later analysis re-analyzed previously published TCR beta repertoires from 600 to 850 donors and added high-resolution HLA genotyping to study TCR occurrence patterns. The later analysis used no new phenotypic data to find candidate immune exposures, relying instead on TCR beta sequences and their occurrence across donors. To decide whether each TCR beta V gene segment behaved as functional or pseudogenic, an earlier analysis of 587 of the donors relied on high-throughput TCR beta sequencing. Donor age, sex, ethnicity and CMV serostatus were compiled alongside the repertoire data. A later genetic analysis took genome-wide SNP genotypes for about three fifths of the roughly 700 donors and used that subset as a discovery cohort. All discovery cohort repertoires had been generated on a single sequencing platform. Both class I and class II loci were covered by HLA typing, at four-digit resolution. The number of typed donors differed by locus: about 620-630 for A, B, C, DRB1 and DQB1; 522 for DQA1; 606 for DPA1; and some 450 for DPB1. About 5 DR-DQ haplotypes were handled as single units for association and clustering, since linkage in the cohort was strong. On average, around 230,000 unique TCR beta nucleotide sequences were sequenced per donor among 398 genotyped donors of the cohort, with roughly 18% of those sequences being non-productive. The paper's findings and limits, for the study overall: A later analysis found that TCR association rates varied across HLA loci, with DRB1 alleles showing the most associated TCRs and HLA-C alleles the fewest. Most CMV-associated TCR beta chains appeared to be HLA-restricted in a later analysis, and the HLA associations seemed to be driven largely by CMV exposure. According to a later analysis, parvovirus B19, influenza, CMV and Epstein-Barr virus appeared linked to several top co-occurrence clusters. Because HLA typing was missing for some donors at each locus, association tests included only the typed subset. Roughly uniform sequencing depth across donors was assumed in presence/absence analyses, although this assumption may not hold. In a later genetic analysis, fewer N-insertions in productive TCRs were reported among donors in an Asian-associated ancestry cluster than the roughly 640-donor mean. The sequencing pipeline was judged likely to have produced a cluster of highly shared sequence variants as a technical artifact. In vitro tests confirmed that a few of the cytomegalovirus-associated TCR beta chains recognize cytomegalovirus antigens. The only immune exposure information available for the cohort was CMV serostatus. Because counts were too low, some 17 rarely observed V segments, including chromosome 9 orphons, were excluded from the earlier analysis of several hundred of the donors. The classifier was reported to diagnose cytomegalovirus status with high specificity and sensitivity in both the original and validation cohorts. A further reported finding was that TCR beta sequences accurately predicted the HLA-A and HLA-B alleles for most subjects in the first cohort. Because the 87-base-pair reads could not distinguish some IMGT-functional V segments, including TRBV6-2 and TRBV6-3, those segments were excluded. The study listed 150 to 200 TCR beta chains as associated with cytomegalovirus. The cohort was sequenced for TCR beta chains only, and without alpha or paired-chain data the features that could be detected were limited. Assigning TCR associations to individual alleles was difficult when HLA alleles, especially DR and DQ, strongly co-occurred. In a later analysis, HLA-associated TCR beta chains were found to be more clonally expanded and to have lower generation probabilities than equally common non-associated chains. A later genetic analysis associated a missense DCLRE1C variant with V-gene and J-gene trimming of TCR beta chains, and an independent cohort replicated the association. The authors suggested that the approach could potentially be generalized to other disease states and immunological phenotypes. At a false discovery rate of 0.05, a later analysis linked some 17,000 TCR beta sequences to specific HLA alleles. Across donors, most TCR sequences were observed very rarely, whereas some public TCRs were present in many individuals. Broadly in line with IMGT annotations, most TCR beta V segments showed up in productive rearrangements about 90% or about 30% of the time in an earlier analysis of 587 of the donors. Correlated functional status among segregating V segments might be attributable to linkage disequilibrium, but an unknown experimental factor could not be ruled out.

Libraries came from the immunoSEQ multiplex PCR assay. A mixture of 60 forward primers for TCR Vbeta segments and 13 reverse primers for TCR Jbeta segments was used in the multiplex PCR. The CDR3 region of rearranged TCR beta genes was amplified from genomic DNA by a multiplex PCR assay. On the Illumina HiSeq System, the amplified TCR beta libraries were sequenced as 87-base-pair reads. Turning to the authors' computational methods: A later analysis counted some 74 million unique TCR beta chains across the approximately 700 repertoires, and some 11 million of these chains were shared by at least two donors. To remove PCR and sequencing errors, raw reads were error-corrected and collapsed into unique sequences using a nearest-neighbor algorithm that merged closely related sequences. To assign V, D and J gene segments, CDR3 sequences were aligned to IMGT reference sequences. Each retained sequence needed at least a six-nucleotide match to both a V gene segment and a J gene segment. Rearrangements were classified as productive when the CDR3 lacked stop codons and remained in frame with V and J, and all other rearrangements were classified as non-productive. CDR3 was defined according to IMGT convention as the region running from the second conserved V-encoded cysteine to the conserved J-encoded phenylalanine. The earlier analysis of about 500 of the donors excluded sequences that lacked an unambiguous match to a single V gene segment. An earlier analysis of a few hundred of the donors called V segments functional above 56.7% productive rearrangements and segregating when the between-donor standard deviation exceeded 5%. A statistical classification framework was built to diagnose cytomegalovirus status from the catalog of TCR beta chain sequences. V and J gene assignment, in a later analysis, came from comparing TCR nucleotide sequences with IMGT/GENE-DB human TR gene sequences. A later analysis assigned CDR3 sequences and most-parsimonious VDJ recombination scenarios with the TCRdist pipeline. In a later analysis, each TCR beta chain was defined by its CDR3 amino acid sequence together with its V-gene family, and reads lacking a unique V-gene family were excluded. As a way to deal with suspected cross-contamination and a sequencing artifact, a later analysis dropped more than 500 nucleotide sequences that were highly shared and had low generation probability. A later analysis calculated a clonal expansion index for each public chain from normalized within-repertoire ranks of inferred template counts. In a later analysis, generation probabilities were computed with a VDJ recombination model fitted to out-of-frame rearrangements, and the resulting probabilities were checked against IGoR. A later analysis scored TCR-TCR, TCR-HLA and TCR-CMV co-occurrence with hypergeometric tests, applying a repertoire-size bias correction to TCR pairs. To estimate false discovery rates, a later analysis permuted the HLA or CMV assignments 20 times. In a later analysis, co-occurring TCRs were grouped using DBSCAN, and TCRdist sequence similarity was added for clustering within HLA-allele-positive subsets. Repertoires with fewer than 30,000 or more than 120,000 public chains, plus five repertoires with anomalous nucleotide sharing, were excluded from co-occurrence clustering. This immuneACCESS table, as held by TCRdb, lists in-frame sequences with V and J called but not all clones. Of the missing ones, under half trace to an unresolved V gene in checked studies; the others have no known cause. Clonal size and the V and J genes are those of that table, whereas D and trimming came from the DNA. The data table for this sample lists about 130,000 clones. The ten most abundant clones make up about 1.6% of the sample.

A word on this clone: Its antigen is not yet known.

The CDR3 starts with the cysteine, ends with the phenylalanine, and has 16 residues. Solely the CDR3 DNA is kept, with 48 bases framed from the first base. CDR1 and CDR2 are read off the germline V gene (reference sequence) as SEHNR and FQNEAQ. After removal of 2 bases from V and 4 bases from J, the junction retains 7 bases not matched to a gene. The cohort consisted of fewer than 700 healthy bone marrow donors. At the time of sampling, every cohort member was nominally healthy, though immune exposures that went unrecorded were likely present. The donor was CMV seronegative and was included in the group of several hundred seronegative cohort members. A peripheral blood sample was collected from each donor, and TCR beta sequencing was performed on peripheral blood mononuclear cells. Genomic DNA was extracted from the blood cell samples with the Qiagen DNeasy Blood Extraction Kit.

This clonotype was obtained from a woman aged 40 to 50 in good health and CMV-seronegative. Material: PBMCs. The chain is assembled from TRBV7-9 and TRBJ1-5; 8 central nucleotides agree with TRBD1. The DNA sequence is given as TGTGCCAGCAGCTTATGGACAGGGACGAGAAATCAGCCCCAGCATTTT. It translates to CASSLWTGTRNQPQHF. Beyond the CDR3, the reference TRBV7-9 and TRBJ1-5 genes provide the residues; the full variable domain reads: DTGVSQNPRHKITKRGQNVTFRCDPISEHNRLYWYRQTLGQGPEFLTYFQNEAQLEKSRLLSDRFSAERPKGSFSTLEIQRTEQGDSAMYLCASSLWTGTRNQPQHFGDGTRLSIL.